This T cell receptor (beta chain) stems from a study of blood T cell repertoires in COVID-19. The CDR3 covers 16 residues. Germline V lookup: CDR1 LGHDT, CDR2 YNNKEL (reference sequence). Trimming cost V 0 bases and J 0 bases; bases outside gene matches: 1. This clone was picked up a small number of times. The table came from immunoSEQ multiplex PCR; TCRdb's copy has only in-frame clones and leaves some out. The sample yields about 200,000 clones, 82% seen once. While infection was still active, Seattle patients were enrolled and then followed longitudinally. This clonotype was sampled from a woman aged 55-75 years with COVID-19, enrolled during active disease. The sequenced sample was peripheral blood. The rearrangement joins TRBV3-1 (or the pseudogene TRBV3-2) to TRBJ1-4; TRBD1 agrees at 7 bases. The CDR3 DNA reads as TGTGCCAGCAGCCAAGAAACAGGGGCAACTAATGAAAAACTGTTTTTT. The encoded protein is CASSQETGATNEKLFF.